A selection of T cell receptor beta chains follows, all from one sample in a study of cytomegalovirus exposure and HLA in healthy donors. Sequencing used immunoSEQ multiplex PCR; TCRdb keeps in-frame clones, though not all of them. Its listing shows tens of thousands of clones. Input material: PBMCs. The receptor set was obtained from a male donor in good health and CMV-seropositive. Each CDR3 is given with its conserved first and last residue. D genes are given only for firm matches.

V gene: TRBV18
D gene: -
J gene: TRBJ2-2
CDR3 protein: CASSPLDIGNTGELFF
CDR3 DNA: TGTGCCAGCTCACCTTTGGACATTGGGAACACCGGGGAGCTGTTTTTT

V gene: TRBV18
D gene: -
J gene: TRBJ2-5
CDR3 protein: CASSPRQGGQETQYF
CDR3 DNA: TGTGCCAGCTCACCACGACAGGGAGGTCAAGAGACCCAGTACTTC

V gene: TRBV5-1
D gene: -
J gene: TRBJ2-3
CDR3 protein: CASSLNGGPVDTQYF
CDR3 DNA: TGCGCCAGCAGCTTGAACGGGGGGCCCGTAGATACGCAGTATTTT

V gene: TRBV6-4
D gene: TRBD2
J gene: TRBJ2-3
CDR3 protein: CASSDSSTGGADTQYF
CDR3 DNA: TGTGCCAGCAGTGACTCGTCAACGGGGGGGGCAGATACGCAGTATTTT

V gene: TRBV13
D gene: TRBD1
J gene: TRBJ1-5
CDR3 protein: CASSPTGDQPQHF
CDR3 DNA: TGTGCCAGCAGCCCCACAGGGGATCAGCCCCAGCATTTT

V gene: TRBV9
D gene: -
J gene: TRBJ2-5
CDR3 protein: CASSVVSSGSGETQYF
CDR3 DNA: TGTGCCAGCAGCGTAGTCTCGTCAGGGTCCGGAGAGACCCAGTACTTC

V gene: TRBV2
D gene: -
J gene: TRBJ1-5
CDR3 protein: CASSERGGQPQHF
CDR3 DNA: TGTGCCAGCAGTGAAAGGGGGGGTCAGCCCCAGCATTTT

V gene: TRBV27
D gene: -
J gene: TRBJ2-5
CDR3 protein: CASSLGWRGMQETQYF
CDR3 DNA: TGTGCCAGCAGTTTAGGGTGGAGGGGAATGCAAGAGACCCAGTACTTC

V gene: TRBV28
D gene: TRBD1
J gene: TRBJ2-7
CDR3 protein: CASSAGTGSSYEQYF
CDR3 DNA: TGTGCCAGCAGCGCTGGGACAGGGAGCTCCTACGAGCAGTACTTC

V gene: TRBV18
D gene: TRBD1
J gene: TRBJ1-6
CDR3 protein: CASSPGQGLRSPLHF
CDR3 DNA: TGTGCCAGCTCACCGGGACAGGGTCTAAGATCACCCCTCCACTTT

V gene: TRBV7-9
D gene: TRBD2
J gene: TRBJ2-3
CDR3 protein: CASSDGLAASTDTQYF
CDR3 DNA: TGTGCCAGCAGCGACGGACTAGCAGCTAGCACAGATACGCAGTATTTT

V gene: TRBV19
D gene: -
J gene: TRBJ2-1
CDR3 protein: CASSPVEYNEQFF
CDR3 DNA: TGTGCCAGTAGTCCTGTAGAGTACAATGAGCAGTTCTTC

V gene: TRBV29-1
D gene: -
J gene: TRBJ1-2
CDR3 protein: CSVITGPLATF
CDR3 DNA: TGCAGCGTTATTACCGGCCCTCTAGCAACCTTC

V gene: TRBV19
D gene: -
J gene: TRBJ2-7
CDR3 protein: CASSVAVAYEQYF
CDR3 DNA: TGTGCCAGTTCGGTGGCGGTTGCCTACGAGCAGTACTTC

V gene: TRBV7-9
D gene: TRBD1
J gene: TRBJ2-5
CDR3 protein: CASSLGQGTLQETQYF
CDR3 DNA: TGTGCCAGCAGCTTAGGACAGGGCACTCTCCAAGAGACCCAGTACTTC

V gene: TRBV9
D gene: TRBD1
J gene: TRBJ2-5
CDR3 protein: CASSRRDRVIQTQYF
CDR3 DNA: TGTGCCAGCAGCAGACGGGACAGGGTAATACAGACCCAGTACTTC

V gene: TRBV18
D gene: -
J gene: TRBJ1-3
CDR3 protein: CASSQRAGNTIYF
CDR3 DNA: TGTGCCAGCTCACAGAGGGCTGGAAACACCATATATTTT

V gene: TRBV2
D gene: -
J gene: TRBJ2-3
CDR3 protein: CASSDLSAGSTDTQYF
CDR3 DNA: TGTGCCAGCAGTGATCTGAGCGCAGGGAGCACAGATACGCAGTATTTT

V gene: TRBV6-6
D gene: TRBD2
J gene: TRBJ2-1
CDR3 protein: CASRASGEPDNEQFF
CDR3 DNA: TGTGCCAGCCGGGCTAGCGGAGAGCCCGACAATGAGCAGTTCTTC

V gene: TRBV25-1
D gene: TRBD1
J gene: TRBJ1-1
CDR3 protein: CASSDRTGVTEAFF
CDR3 DNA: TGTGCCAGCAGTGACCGGACAGGGGTCACTGAAGCTTTCTTT

V gene: TRBV19
D gene: TRBD1
J gene: TRBJ1-2
CDR3 protein: CASSILRDRGGGYTF
CDR3 DNA: TGTGCCAGTAGTATTCTCCGGGACAGGGGTGGCGGCTACACCTTC

V gene: TRBV29-1
D gene: TRBD1
J gene: TRBJ1-5
CDR3 protein: CSARTGGVGQPQHF
CDR3 DNA: TGCAGCGCCAGGACAGGGGGCGTCGGTCAGCCCCAGCATTTT

V gene: TRBV5-1
D gene: TRBD1
J gene: TRBJ1-1
CDR3 protein: CASSPGTGEGTEAFF
CDR3 DNA: TGCGCCAGCAGCCCTGGGACAGGGGAGGGCACTGAAGCTTTCTTT

V gene: TRBV5-1
D gene: -
J gene: TRBJ2-7
CDR3 protein: CASSLGQSSYEQYF
CDR3 DNA: TGCGCCAGCAGCTTGGGACAGAGCTCCTACGAGCAGTACTTC

V gene: TRBV19
D gene: TRBD1
J gene: TRBJ2-3
CDR3 protein: CASSTTGTGSEGTQYF
CDR3 DNA: TGTGCCAGTAGTACAACGGGGACAGGGTCTGAGGGTACGCAGTATTTT

V gene: TRBV14
D gene: -
J gene: TRBJ2-7
CDR3 protein: CASSQGSRGYEQYF
CDR3 DNA: TGTGCCAGCAGCCAAGGCTCAAGGGGATACGAGCAGTACTTC

V gene: TRBV6-1
D gene: TRBD1
J gene: TRBJ1-4
CDR3 protein: CASSVYRGLNEKLFF
CDR3 DNA: TGTGCCAGCAGTGTCTACAGGGGGCTAAATGAAAAACTGTTTTTT